Below, 16 T cell receptor beta chains from the same sample are listed, as sequenced in a study of cytomegalovirus exposure and HLA in healthy donors. TCRdb's table, derived via immunoSEQ multiplex PCR, lists solely in-frame clones and lacks some. This sample has 250,000 to 300,000 clones; around 90% occur once, and the top ten carry less than 0.4%. Input material: PBMCs. The receptors originated from a woman younger than 35 in good health and CMV-seronegative.

This clone came up once. This rearrangement joins TRBV9 to TRBJ1-2; 9 bases map to TRBD1. The CDR3 loop spans 14 amino acids. Germline CDR1 SGDLS, CDR2 YYNGEE. V dropped 0 bases and J dropped 7; count of bases not matched to a gene: 4. The CDR3: CASSVETGGAGYTF. The CDR3 DNA is TGTGCCAGCAGCGTAGAAACAGGGGGCGCTGGCTACACCTTC.

The rearrangement uses TRBV4-1 and TRBJ1-5, with D uncertain. The CDR3 runs 15 residues. Trimming removed 1 base at V and 2 bases at J, with 9 bases between. CDR1 is MGHRA and CDR2 is YSYEKL in the germline V gene. In nucleotides, the CDR3 is TGCGCCAGCAGCCAAGGGGCAGGCGGCAATCAGCCCCAGCATTTT. Protein: CASSQGAGGNQPQHF.

The gene calls are TRBV6-5 and TRBJ2-3, with TRBD1 matching over 7 bases. Germline V gene sequence: CDR1 MNHEY, CDR2 SVGAGI. Trimming took 6 bases from V and 5 from J; bases not matched to a gene: 8. The CDR3 length is 14 residues. CDR3 protein: CASSGTVGEDTQYF. The CDR3 DNA reads TGTGCCAGCAGCGGGACAGTGGGGGAAGATACGCAGTATTTT.

The rearrangement links TRBV9 to TRBJ2-3; 14 bases are shared with TRBD2. CDR1 and CDR2 (germline): SGDLS, YYNGEE. The trim removed 3 bases at V and 5 bases at J, leaving 5 bases unmatched. The CDR3 has 16 residues. In DNA form, the CDR3 reads TGTGCCAGCAGCGCCGGGACTAGCGGGGGTATAGATACGCAGTATTTT. Encoded protein: CASSAGTSGGIDTQYF. Full variable domain (outside the CDR3, taken from reference TRBV9 and TRBJ2-3): DSGVTQTPKHLITATGQRVTLRCSPRSGDLSVYWYQQSLDQGLQFLIQYYNGEERAKGNILERFSAQQFPDLHSELNLSSLELGDSALYFCASSAGTSGGIDTQYFGPGTRLTVL.

The chain combines TRBV19 with TRBJ1-3, with D tentatively TRBD1 (5 bases). Trimming pared 8 bases from V and 4 bases from J, leaving 21 bases between. This CDR3 spans 16 amino acids. The V gene's germline CDR1 is LNHDA and CDR2 SQIVND (reference sequence). The DNA of the CDR3 is TGTGCCAGTCAAGGGGAACTGTTTCGGGCCGGAAACACCATATATTTT. Translation gives CASQGELFRAGNTIYF.

This clone appeared a single time. Other nucleotide sequences from this sample produce the same CDR3. The CDR3 DNA reads TGTGCCAGCAGTTTATCAGGGGGCGGGTATGGCTACACCTTC. Amino acids: CASSLSGGGYGYTF. The rearrangement links TRBV28 to TRBJ1-2; 8 positions agree with TRBD1. V lost 1 base to trimming and J lost 5 bases; unmatched junction nucleotides: 3. The CDR3 has 14 residues. Germline V gene sequence: CDR1 MDHEN, CDR2 SYDVKM.

This clone was seen just once. The CDR3 spells CASSSDAGTGGFSPLHF. CDR3 in DNA: TGTGCCAGCAGTTCGGACGCCGGGACAGGGGGATTTTCACCCCTCCACTTT. This sequence joins TRBV7-2 and TRBJ1-6, with 11 bases matching TRBD1. The germline CDR1 and CDR2 sequences are SGHTA and FQGNSA. The CDR3 runs 17 residues. Trimming took 6 bases from V and 9 from J; bases not matched to a gene: 13.

The chain joins TRBV9 to TRBJ2-5, with 9 nucleotides matching TRBD2. The CDR3 runs to 14 residues. The V segment lost 5 bases and the J segment 5 bases; nucleotides outside the gene matches: 7. Looked up from germline, CDR1 is SGDLS and CDR2 is YYNGEE. The CDR3 nucleotides read TGTGCCAGCAGTACGGGACTAGCTCAGGAGACCCAGTACTTC. Protein product: CASSTGLAQETQYF.

This sequence joins TRBV5-1 and TRBJ2-5, with 11 bases that match TRBD1. Per germline, CDR1 SGHRS and CDR2 YFSETQ. The ends lost 4 bases at V and 4 bases at J; junction bases unmatched: 3. The CDR3 has 14 residues. The CDR3 DNA is TGCGCCAGCAGCCGGACAGGGGGCGGAGAGACCCAGTACTTC. Its protein product is CASSRTGGGETQYF.

The chain uses TRBV4-1 and TRBJ1-5, with 9 nucleotides matching TRBD1. CDR1 and CDR2 from the germline V gene are MGHRA and YSYEKL. This CDR3 has 17 amino acids. V lost 4 bases and J lost 3; bases outside the gene matches: 10. This CDR3 reads CASSPGERTGVNQPQHF. CDR3 bases: TGCGCCAGCAGCCCAGGGGAGAGGACAGGGGTCAATCAGCCCCAGCATTTT.

This clone was seen only a few times. The rearrangement links TRBV7-7 to TRBJ2-1, with 7 nucleotides matching TRBD1. Per germline, CDR1 SSHAT and CDR2 FNYEAQ (reference sequence). V shed 1 base, J shed 5 bases, and the junction held 2 bases outside the gene matches. The CDR3 loop spans 14 amino acids. CDR3 coding DNA: TGTGCCAGCAGCTTAGATGGGACAGACAATGAGCAGTTCTTC. Translating gives CASSLDGTDNEQFF.

The chain joins TRBV5-4 to TRBJ2-2, with 9 positions matching TRBD1. J lost 4 bases, V lost 2 bases, and 12 bases had no gene match. The CDR3 extends over 18 amino acids. The germline gives CDR1 SGHNT, CDR2 YYREEE (reference sequence). CDR3 in amino acids: CASSLDRGAFRSTGELFF. The CDR3 DNA sequence: TGTGCCAGCAGCTTAGACAGGGGGGCGTTTAGATCCACCGGGGAGCTGTTTTTT.

The chain recombines TRBV4-3 with TRBJ2-7, with D uncertain. Germline assignment: CDR1 LGHNA and CDR2 YSLEER. The V end was cut by 0 bases, the J end by 2 bases, with 14 bases between. CDR3 length: 16 residues. This CDR3 is CASSQDPAGLPYEQYF. Written as DNA, the CDR3 is TGCGCCAGCAGCCAAGATCCGGCAGGTTTACCCTACGAGCAGTACTTC.

This rearrangement joins TRBV9 to TRBJ1-2, with D unclear. Germline loops: CDR1 SGDLS, CDR2 YYNGEE. This CDR3 has 13 amino acids. With 3 bases removed from V and 7 bases from J, the gap between germline ends came to 13 bases. This CDR3 is CASSGEEPRGYTF. The CDR3 DNA is TGTGCCAGCAGCGGAGAGGAGCCTCGTGGCTACACCTTC.

The genes are TRBV7-9 and TRBJ2-3; D possibly corresponds to TRBD2 (5 bases). In germline, CDR1 is SEHNR, CDR2 FQNEAQ (reference sequence). This CDR3 spans 19 amino acids. The V end lost 3 bases, the J end lost 2 bases, and 24 bases lay between the germline ends. CDR3 sequence reads: CASSFRVRDSGIYTDTQYF. DNA for the CDR3: TGTGCCAGCAGCTTTCGTGTGAGGGATTCTGGTATTTACACAGATACGCAGTATTTT.

The chain employs TRBV6-5 and TRBJ2-6; tentatively, D is TRBD1 (6 bases). V lost 6 bases, J lost 0 bases, and 9 bases lay in between. The germline V gene has CDR1 MNHEY and CDR2 SVGAGI. The CDR3 contains 15 residues. DNA of the CDR3: TGTGCCAGCAGCCGACAGGACTCTGGGGCCAACGTCCTGACTTTC. It yields the protein CASSRQDSGANVLTF.